This TCR beta chain was captured by sequencing in a study of cytomegalovirus exposure and HLA in healthy donors. Study conclusions and caveats: Solely CMV serostatus was available to characterize immune exposure.

Both 60 Vbeta primers and 13 Jbeta primers went into the PCR. The repertoire was sequenced with immunoSEQ multiplex PCR; TCRdb's copy has only in-frame clones and lacks some. The sample holds about 200,000 clones, roughly 80% seen once. A word on this clone: What it binds is unknown.

Sample: PBMCs. The TCR sequence derives from a man aged 45-65 years in good health and CMV-seronegative.

In DNA form, the CDR3 reads TGTGCCAGCAGCACCACCCTGGGACAGGGCCGAGAGACCCAGTACTTC. Its translation is CASSTTLGQGRETQYF. This rearrangement joins TRBV9 to TRBJ2-5, with 9 nucleotides matching TRBD1. This CDR3 is built from 16 residues. Trimming cost V 4 bases and J 4 bases; bases outside gene matches: 11. CDR1 is SGDLS, CDR2 YYNGEE, per germline.